The present T cell receptor (beta chain) was sequenced within a study of blood T cells in healthy people across ages (dated by TCRdb to the mid-2010s). In terms of the full investigation: In model experiments, template switching captured roughly one uniquely barcoded TCR beta cDNA molecule for every two T cells. Age-related changes in TCR beta repertoire diversity were measured in the study by deep sequencing normalized with unique cDNA molecular identifiers. The donors were split into four age groups: young (average approximately 16 years), middle-aged (nearly 40), aged (roughly 68) and long-lived (over 80). To avoid experimental bias, donors of different ages were distributed randomly across sequencing lanes. Two additional independent replicas of 1 million unique cDNA reads from the same blood draw were analyzed for two donors (one aged 18 to 30 and one aged 80 or older). The investigation overall reported the following: Conclusive comparison of naive and antigen-experienced compartments was prevented by the profiling of bulk unsorted PBMCs. Compared with the aged group, the long-lived group had more naive CD4+ T cells, fewer expanded clones and increased TCR diversity, suggesting age selection. Observed TCR beta diversity per million T cells fell roughly linearly with age, and a significant reduction was already apparent by age roughly 40. The CMV infection status of donors was not known, potentially confounding age-related changes in expanded clonotypes. The percentage of naive T cells measured by flow cytometry correlated strongly with observed TCR beta diversity. Estimates of total diversity based on one million sequenced T cells were regarded as lower bounds and as underestimates.

The donors were roughly 38 Caucasian individuals from Russia, aged roughly 6 to 100 years, who were systemically healthy. Approximately 9 milliliters of peripheral blood were collected from each donor into EDTA-treated Vacutainer tubes. Ficoll-Paque density-gradient centrifugation was used to isolate PBMCs, with at least 7 million obtained per sample. Trizol reagent was used to extract total RNA from PBMCs, with at least 6 micrograms per sample. For every donor, an aliquot of PBMCs went through flow cytometry to measure the percentages of naive CD45RAhigh/CD27high T cells. CDR1 and CDR2 were assigned from the germline V gene (reference sequence) as MNHNY and SVGAGI. There are 14 amino acids in the CDR3, from cysteine to phenylalanine inclusive. Only the CDR3 DNA stays, 42 bases, in frame from base 1. V is cut back by 5 bases and J by 10 bases, with 10 bases in the junction unmatched. In the case of this clonotype: Its antigen is unknown. The input lacks base qualities; no much larger clone sits a single base away.

The protocol used for the library was 5' RACE. TCRdb lists the instrument as Illumina HiSeq 2500. A second PCR of about 6 to 11 cycles was run with a J-beta primer mix and a sample-barcoded 5' primer. A template-switch 5' adaptor carrying 12 random nucleotides introduced a unique molecular identifier onto each TCR beta cDNA molecule. Each sample yielded at least 2.5 million CDR3-containing paired-end reads. All of the RNA was converted into first-strand cDNA using the Mint cDNA synthesis kit, with a TRBC-specific oligonucleotide serving as the primer. After uracil-DNA glycosylase treatment, a first 18-cycle PCR used universal primers M1SS and BC2_uni_R on all cDNA. Processing in the source paper ran as follows. For normalization, 1 million high-quality reads, each with a distinct molecular identifier, were randomly selected from each sample. Instead of being binned into consensus sequences, reads that shared molecular identifiers were thrown out. MiTCR, run with a Q25 quality threshold and the strictest error-elimination algorithm, handled CDR3 identification, clonotype clustering and error correction. A nonparametric unseen species model using Euler transformation provided a lower-bound estimate of total TCR beta diversity. TCRdb trimmed the raw reads at Q25, called clones with MiXCR and kept productive beta chains. Every distinct CDR3 protein forms one entry, paired with its most common genes and DNA. Clone size and V and J calls follow TCRdb, not the original study. The sample table shows 1,300,000 or so distinct CDR3 sequences, and approximately 63% are seen once. The leading ten clones occupy approximately 7% of the sample.

This receptor was taken from a man younger than 30 in good health. The material sequenced was blood. The chain links TRBV6-6 with TRBJ1-4; 7 junctional bases match TRBD1. The nucleotide sequence reads as follows: TGTGCCAGCAGTACGGGGACAGTCACTGGAAAACTGTTTTTT. Its coded protein is CASSTGTVTGKLFF.